This passage covers 25 T cell receptor beta chains from one sample sequenced in a study of blood T cells in healthy people across ages. Combining a sample-barcoded 5' primer with a J-beta primer mix, a second PCR ran for 7 to 11 cycles. TCRdb redid the calling of the 5' RACE reads with MiXCR, one entry per CDR3 protein. This sample has about 680,000 distinct CDR3 sequences; around 48% occur once, and the top ten carry roughly a third. The sample was blood. The source of these receptors is a woman aged 55-69 years in good health.

This sequence joins TRBV28 and TRBJ1-6; perhaps TRBD1 as D (5 bases). Germline V CDR1 and CDR2: MDHEN, SYDVKM. The CDR3 is 16 amino acids. Trimming left V 2 bases short and J 0 bases short, with 8 bases between. The CDR3 DNA sequence: TGTGCCAGCAGTTTAAGAACAGGCTCCTATAATTCACCCCTCCACTTT. Translation gives CASSLRTGSYNSPLHF.

This chain uses TRBV5-5 with TRBJ2-7, with TRBD1 matching 9 bases. Germline CDR1 reads SGHKS; CDR2 reads YYEKEE (reference sequence). Trimming removed 4 bases from V and 2 bases from J; junction bases left unmatched: 4. CDR3 length: 14 amino acids. For the CDR3, the DNA is TGTGCCAGCAGCGGGGACAGGGTCCCCTACGAGCAGTACTTC. Residues: CASSGDRVPYEQYF.

With respect to this clonotype: A single base separates this from a much larger clone, so it may be a read error. The chain couples TRBV7-2 to TRBJ2-3; D might be TRBD1 (6 bases). The CDR3 totals 15 residues. Per the germline V gene, CDR1 is SGHTA and CDR2 is FQGNSA. The DNA for the CDR3 is TGTGCCAGCAGCCAGGGGTGGGCAGTCACAGATATGCAGTATTTT. Translation gives CASSQGWAVTDMQYF.

V usage is TRBV3-1 and J usage is TRBJ2-1, with 8 bases matching TRBD2. CDR3 length: 17 residues. V trimming: 0 bases; J trimming: 6 bases; junction bases outside the gene matches: 10. Germline loops: CDR1 LGHDT, CDR2 YNNKEL (reference sequence). The CDR3 DNA sequence: TGTGCCAGCAGCCAAGATCTCGGGGGGGCCGGTATCAATGAGCAGTTCTTC. This translates into CASSQDLGGAGINEQFF.

In this sample, this clonotype turned up once. The chain employs TRBV4-3 and TRBJ1-6, with 9 bases fitting TRBD1. CDR3 size: 14 residues. The germline V gene has CDR1 LGHNA and CDR2 YSLEER. The J segment lost 9 bases and the V segment lost 7 bases, leaving 7 bases of the junction unmatched. CDR3: CASKITGGSSPLHF. Written as DNA, the CDR3 is TGCGCCAGCAAAATTACAGGGGGCAGTTCACCCCTCCACTTT.

The gene calls are TRBV28 and TRBJ2-1; D perhaps matches TRBD2 (7 bases). V was pared by 3 bases and J by 8 bases, with 23 bases between. Per germline, CDR1 MDHEN and CDR2 SYDVKM. The CDR3 has 17 residues. CDR3 sequence (DNA): TGTGCCAGCAGTTTGCTGGGGGGGGCTGGGGGTTCTGATGAGCAGTTCTTC. Its protein is CASSLLGGAGGSDEQFF.

The chain employs TRBV14 and TRBJ2-1; 11 positions agree with TRBD2. Germline loops: CDR1 SGHDN, CDR2 FVKESK. V shed 0 bases, J shed 12 bases, and the junction held 13 bases outside the gene matches. This CDR3 comprises 17 residues. CDR3 nucleotides: TGTGCCAGCAGCCAAGAAGGTAGCGGGAGGGCCATCGATGGGCAGTTCTTC. As protein: CASSQEGSGRAIDGQFF.

The V and J genes are TRBV18 and TRBJ2-5; 12 nucleotides agree with TRBD2. The CDR3 has 18 amino acids. Germline V CDR1 and CDR2: KGHSH, LQKENI. Trimming at V came to 1 base and at J to 11 bases, leaving 17 bases not matched to a gene. In nucleotides, the CDR3 is TGTGCCAGCTCACCACTCATACTAGCGGGAGGATCATACAATGAGCAGTACTTC. It yields the protein CASSPLILAGGSYNEQYF.

This chain uses TRBV2 with TRBJ1-2; tentatively, D is TRBD1 (6 bases). V lost 9 bases and J lost 5, with 16 bases in between. The CDR3 consists of 13 residues. The V gene's germline CDR1 is SNHLY and CDR2 FYNNEI. CDR3: CARTRGLEYGYTF. As DNA, the CDR3 is TGTGCCAGGACCAGGGGCCTAGAGTATGGCTACACCTTC.

V usage is TRBV4-1 and J usage is TRBJ2-3, with D unclear. CDR3 length: 16 amino acids. The V end lost 1 base, the J end lost 0 bases, and 11 bases lay between the germline ends. Germline V lookup: CDR1 MGHRA, CDR2 YSYEKL. Here the CDR3 reads CASSQAAATSTDTQYF. The CDR3 DNA is TGCGCCAGCAGCCAAGCGGCGGCAACTAGCACAGATACGCAGTATTTT.

The chain uses TRBV7-2 and TRBJ2-1; D possibly matches TRBD1 or TRBD2 (5 bases each). Per germline, CDR1 SGHTA and CDR2 FQGNSA. The CDR3 contains 13 residues. Trimming shortened V by 4 bases and J by 10 bases, and 14 bases separated the two germline ends. In DNA, the CDR3 is TGTGCCAGCAGCTGGGGGACCCTACGGGAGCAGTTCTTC. Translated: CASSWGTLREQFF. The full variable domain, rest sourced from reference TRBV7-2 and TRBJ2-1, is GAGVSQSPSNKVTEKGKDVELRCDPISGHTALYWYRQSLGQGLEFLIYFQGNSAPDKSGLPSDRFSAERTGGSVSTLTIQRTQQEDSAVYLCASSWGTLREQFFGPGTRLTVL.

This rearrangement joins TRBV28 to TRBJ2-1; D possibly uses TRBD1 or TRBD2 (5 bases each). CDR3 length equals 13 residues. The germline V gene has CDR1 MDHEN and CDR2 SYDVKM. V was pared by 8 bases and J by 6 bases, with 14 bases between. The CDR3 DNA is TGTGCCAGCCGCTTGAATGGGGGCAATGAGCAGTTCTTC. This codes for CASRLNGGNEQFF.

The table lists this clonotype with a few counts. The gene calls are TRBV18 and TRBJ2-7; the D gene is possibly TRBD1 (6 bases). The CDR3 loop spans 14 amino acids. V was trimmed by 4 bases and J by 7 bases, leaving 17 bases between them. Germline loops: CDR1 KGHSH, CDR2 LQKENI. The chain's CDR3 is CASSRDTGSFEQYF. CDR3 nucleotide sequence: TGTGCCAGCTCACGGGACACGGGTTCTTTTGAGCAGTACTTC.

The rearrangement joins TRBV4-3 to TRBJ2-7; D is unclear. CDR1 is LGHNA, CDR2 YSLEER, per germline. The CDR3 runs 13 residues. The V gene lost 0 bases and the J gene lost 12 bases, with 15 bases spanning the gap. CDR3 coding DNA: TGCGCCAGCAGCCAAGACGTCCTTGCCCAGCGGTACTTC. This gives the protein CASSQDVLAQRYF.

The V call is TRBV15, the J call TRBJ2-2, with D unclear. The V end lost 3 bases, the J end lost 1 base, and 9 bases lay between the germline ends. Germline values: CDR1 LNHNV, CDR2 YYDKDF (reference sequence). There are 15 residues in the CDR3. CDR3 nucleotide sequence: TGTGCCACCAGCAGGGGTGATCTGAACACCGGGGAGCTGTTTTTT. It specifies CATSRGDLNTGELFF.

This clonotype was observed a handful of times. This rearrangement joins TRBV5-1 to TRBJ2-5; D remains unclear. Germline V gene data show CDR1 as SGHRS and CDR2 as YFSETQ. The V end lost 4 bases, the J end lost 1 base, and 8 bases lay between the germline ends. This CDR3 is built from 13 residues. As DNA, the CDR3 is TGCGCCAGCAGCGTCAAGCCCCAAGAGACCCAGTACTTC. This codes for CASSVKPQETQYF. The whole variable domain, remainder taken from reference TRBV5-1 and TRBJ2-5, is KAGVTQTPRYLIKTRGQQVTLSCSPISGHRSVSWYQQTPGQGLQFLFEYFSETQRNKGNFPGRFSGRQFSNSRSEMNVSTLELGDSALYLCASSVKPQETQYFGPGTRLLVL.

The chain employs TRBV20-1 and TRBJ2-5; TRBD2 is a possible D gene (6 bases). Looked up from germline, CDR1 is DFQATT and CDR2 is SNEGSKA (reference sequence). This CDR3 contains 16 residues. V was trimmed by 0 bases and J by 1 base, leaving 15 bases between them. DNA for the CDR3: TGCAGTGCTAGAGATCTGCCTAGCGAGATCCAAGAGACCCAGTACTTC. Translating it yields CSARDLPSEIQETQYF.

This clonotype occurred a few times. The V gene is TRBV9, the J gene TRBJ2-5; D ambiguous. The length of the CDR3 is 15 residues. The germline V and J ends were trimmed by 0 bases and 2 bases, with 11 bases remaining between them. CDR1 SGDLS and CDR2 YYNGEE come from the germline V gene. CDR3 loop: CASSVAPGGQETQYF. CDR3 bases: TGTGCCAGCAGCGTAGCCCCGGGCGGACAAGAGACCCAGTACTTC.

Concerning this clonotype: A much larger clone is a single base away; this may be a read error. This chain connects TRBV28 to TRBJ2-7, with 8 bases identical to TRBD1. The CDR3 consists of 12 residues. J lost 2 bases, V lost 6 bases, and 0 bases had no gene match. CDR1 is MDHEN, CDR2 SYDVKM, per germline. The chain's CDR3 is CASRGQAYEQYF. The DNA of the CDR3 is TGTGCCAGCAGGGGACAGGCCTACGAGCAGTACTTC.

The chain recombines TRBV29-1 with TRBJ1-4; 9 positions match TRBD1. V shed 7 bases, J shed 8 bases, and the junction held 8 bases outside the gene matches. Germline V gene data show CDR1 as SQVTM and CDR2 as ANQGSEA. This CDR3 region has 13 residues. The CDR3 spells CSGKTGGYEKLFF. CDR3 nucleotides: TGCAGCGGGAAGACAGGGGGTTACGAAAAACTGTTTTTT.

This clonotype occurred once. The gene calls are TRBV7-2 and TRBJ2-1; the match to TRBD2 covers 7 bases. Germline V gene lookup returns CDR1 SGHTA and CDR2 FQGNSA. The CDR3 runs to 16 residues. The ends lost 1 base at V and 6 bases at J; junction bases unmatched: 9. CDR3 nucleotide sequence: TGTGCCAGCAGCTTAGTCGTCAGGGACTACTGCAATGAGCAGTTCTTC. Its protein is CASSLVVRDYCNEQFF.

This clonotype was detected ten times or more. The genes are TRBV5-6 and TRBJ1-1; no clear D gene. CDR3 length equals 16 residues. Trimming took off 0 bases at V and 0 bases at J, with 12 bases between the two ends. Germline V CDR1 and CDR2: SGHDT, YYEEEE. The CDR3 here is CASSLEGIAVNTEAFF. In DNA, the CDR3 is TGTGCCAGCAGCTTGGAGGGAATCGCGGTGAACACTGAAGCTTTCTTT.

The table lists this clonotype with many counts. V usage is TRBV20-1 and J usage is TRBJ1-2; D possibly corresponds to TRBD1 (5 bases). Germline assignment: CDR1 DFQATT and CDR2 SNEGSKA (reference sequence). V was shortened by 0 bases and J by 6 bases, with 17 bases between the two germline ends. This CDR3 has 15 amino acids. The CDR3 DNA reads as TGCAGTGCTAGAGATCATAGGCGACAGATCGATGGCTACACCTTC. This sequence encodes CSARDHRRQIDGYTF.

In this sample, this clonotype turned up a few times. V and J are TRBV4-3 and TRBJ1-1, with 7 bases identical to TRBD1. CDR3 length: 14 amino acids. V gave up 4 bases and J gave up 4 bases; unmatched junction bases: 6. Germline V gene sequence: CDR1 LGHNA, CDR2 YSLEER. The chain's CDR3 is CASSLDPGGTEAFF. In nucleotides, the CDR3 is TGCGCCAGCAGCCTCGATCCAGGGGGCACTGAAGCTTTCTTT.

The chain carries TRBV20-1 and TRBJ2-1; D remains ambiguous. CDR1 is DFQATT and CDR2 is SNEGSKA in the germline V gene (reference sequence). V lost 6 bases to trimming and J lost 3 bases, with 21 bases between them. The CDR3 spans 16 residues. The CDR3 region has the DNA TGCAGTGCCCCCTCCCTAAGCCCAACCCTCTACAATGAGCAGTTCTTC. Its protein product is CSAPSLSPTLYNEQFF.